This TCR beta chain appears in the sequencing data of a study of OX40 agonist ivuxolimab in advanced cancers. Across the whole study: The patients got ivuxolimab, which is an agonistic anti-OX40 (CD134) antibody. The dose-escalation cohort was just under 85% male, with a mean age of about 60 years, ranging about 23 to 79. Study-wide points: Relatively little clonal expansion, among the lowest observed, appeared in partial responders at 0.1-3.0 mg/kg. In CD8+ T cells, expanded clones were on average more numerous than in CD4+.

As regards this clone: Its antigen is not known.

Sequenced by immunoSEQ multiplex PCR; TCRdb stores in-frame clones only, minus some. This repertoire shows 77,000 or so clones, approximately 90% found once; its top ten account for approximately 10%. Trimming took 3 bases from V and 5 from J; bases not matched to a gene: 4. The CDR3 is made up of 13 amino acids. Germline assignment: CDR1 SGHNT and CDR2 YYREEE (reference sequence). This TCR was recovered from an adult with an advanced solid tumor such as melanoma, head and neck, liver or kidney cancer. This chain joins TRBV5-4 and TRBJ1-2; TRBD1 matches at 7 bases. Specimen: CD4+ or CD8+ T cells sorted from blood, collected in a trial of the OX40 agonist ivuxolimab. The CDR3 DNA sequence: TGTGCCAGCAGCTCGGACAGGATATATGGCTACACCTTC. Translating gives CASSSDRIYGYTF.